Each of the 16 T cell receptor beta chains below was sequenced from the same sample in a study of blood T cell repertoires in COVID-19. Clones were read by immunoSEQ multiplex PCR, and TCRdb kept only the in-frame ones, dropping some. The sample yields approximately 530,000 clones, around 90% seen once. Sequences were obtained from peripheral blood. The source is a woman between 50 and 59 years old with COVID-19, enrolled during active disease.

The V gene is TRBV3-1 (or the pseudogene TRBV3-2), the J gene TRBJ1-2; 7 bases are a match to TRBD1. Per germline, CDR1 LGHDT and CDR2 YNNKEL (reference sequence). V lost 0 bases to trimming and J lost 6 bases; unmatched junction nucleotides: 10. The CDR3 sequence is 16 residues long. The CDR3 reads CASSQDVDRTGDGYTF. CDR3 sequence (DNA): TGTGCCAGCAGCCAAGATGTGGATAGGACAGGAGATGGCTACACCTTC.

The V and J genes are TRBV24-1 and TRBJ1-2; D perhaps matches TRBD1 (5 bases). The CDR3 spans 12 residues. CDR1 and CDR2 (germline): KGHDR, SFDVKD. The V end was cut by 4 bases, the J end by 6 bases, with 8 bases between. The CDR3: CATSDPGNGYTF. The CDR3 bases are TGTGCCACCAGTGACCCAGGGAATGGCTACACCTTC.

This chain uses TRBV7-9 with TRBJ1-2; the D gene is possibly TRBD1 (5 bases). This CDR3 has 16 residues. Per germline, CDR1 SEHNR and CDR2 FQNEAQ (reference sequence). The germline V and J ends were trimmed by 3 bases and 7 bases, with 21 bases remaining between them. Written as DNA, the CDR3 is TGTGCCAGCAGCTTCCAAGGTGGGGCCTACGGGGGTGGCTACACCTTC. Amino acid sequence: CASSFQGGAYGGGYTF.

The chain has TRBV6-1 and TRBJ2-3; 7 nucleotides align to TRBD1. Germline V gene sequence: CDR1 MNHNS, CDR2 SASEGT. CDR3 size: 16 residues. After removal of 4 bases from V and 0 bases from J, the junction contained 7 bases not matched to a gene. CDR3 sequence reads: CASSGTGTVSTDTQYF. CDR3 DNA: TGTGCCAGCAGTGGAACCGGGACAGTCAGCACAGATACGCAGTATTTT.

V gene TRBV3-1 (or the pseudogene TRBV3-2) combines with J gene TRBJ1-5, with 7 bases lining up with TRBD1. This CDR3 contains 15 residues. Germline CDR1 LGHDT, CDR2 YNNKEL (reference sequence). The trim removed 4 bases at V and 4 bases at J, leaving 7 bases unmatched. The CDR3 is CASSPRTGGNQPQHF. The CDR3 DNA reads TGTGCCAGCAGCCCGCGGACAGGAGGGAATCAGCCCCAGCATTTT.

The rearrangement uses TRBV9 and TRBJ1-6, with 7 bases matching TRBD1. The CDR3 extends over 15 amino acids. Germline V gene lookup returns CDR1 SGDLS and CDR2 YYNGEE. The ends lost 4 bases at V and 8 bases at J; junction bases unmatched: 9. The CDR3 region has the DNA TGTGCCAGCAGCATATACAGGGGAGGAGATTCACCCCTCCACTTT. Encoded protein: CASSIYRGGDSPLHF.

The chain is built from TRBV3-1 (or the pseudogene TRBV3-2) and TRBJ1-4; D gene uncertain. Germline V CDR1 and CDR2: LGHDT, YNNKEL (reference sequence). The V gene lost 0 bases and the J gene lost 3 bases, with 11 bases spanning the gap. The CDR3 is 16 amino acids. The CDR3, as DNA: TGTGCCAGCAGCCAAGATGTAGCACTTGCTAATGAAAAACTGTTTTTT. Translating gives CASSQDVALANEKLFF.

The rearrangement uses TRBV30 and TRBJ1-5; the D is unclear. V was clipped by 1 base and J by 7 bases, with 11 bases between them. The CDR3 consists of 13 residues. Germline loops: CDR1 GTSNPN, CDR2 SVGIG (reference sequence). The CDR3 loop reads CAWSGGPGQPQHF. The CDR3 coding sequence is TGTGCCTGGAGTGGCGGGCCGGGACAGCCCCAGCATTTT.

The CDR3 nucleotides read TGTGCCAGCAGCTGGGGCATAGGACGGACAGGGTCCTACGAGCAGTACTTC. It is translated as CASSWGIGRTGSYEQYF. The chain links TRBV5-6 to TRBJ2-7; 8 positions match TRBD1. The CDR3 covers 17 residues. Trimming cost V 3 bases and J 1 base; bases outside gene matches: 12. Germline CDR1 and CDR2: SGHDT and YYEEEE.

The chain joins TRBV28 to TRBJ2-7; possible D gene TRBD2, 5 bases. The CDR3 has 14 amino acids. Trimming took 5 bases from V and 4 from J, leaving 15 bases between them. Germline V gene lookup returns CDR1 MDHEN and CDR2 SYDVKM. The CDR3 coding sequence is TGTGCCAGCAGTCCTCCCGTCTCGGGATACGAGCAGTACTTC. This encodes CASSPPVSGYEQYF.

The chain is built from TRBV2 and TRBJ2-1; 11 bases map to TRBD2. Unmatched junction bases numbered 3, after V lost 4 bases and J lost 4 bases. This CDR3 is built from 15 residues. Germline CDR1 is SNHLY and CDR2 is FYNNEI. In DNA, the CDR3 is TGTGCCAGCAGTGTAATAGCGGGGGGGTACAATGAGCAGTTCTTC. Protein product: CASSVIAGGYNEQFF.

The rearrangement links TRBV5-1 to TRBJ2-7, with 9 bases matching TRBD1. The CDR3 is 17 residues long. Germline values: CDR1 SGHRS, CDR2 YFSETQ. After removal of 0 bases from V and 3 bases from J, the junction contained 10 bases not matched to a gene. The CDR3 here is CASSLAAGQGSGYEQYF. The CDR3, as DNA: TGCGCCAGCAGCTTGGCCGCGGGACAGGGATCGGGCTACGAGCAGTACTTC.

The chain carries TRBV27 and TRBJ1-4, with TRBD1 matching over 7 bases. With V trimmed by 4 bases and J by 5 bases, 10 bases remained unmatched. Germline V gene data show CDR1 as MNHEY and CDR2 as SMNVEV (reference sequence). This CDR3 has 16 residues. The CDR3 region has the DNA TGTGCCAGCAGTTCCGCCGGACAGGATCTAAATGAAAAACTGTTTTTT. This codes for CASSSAGQDLNEKLFF.

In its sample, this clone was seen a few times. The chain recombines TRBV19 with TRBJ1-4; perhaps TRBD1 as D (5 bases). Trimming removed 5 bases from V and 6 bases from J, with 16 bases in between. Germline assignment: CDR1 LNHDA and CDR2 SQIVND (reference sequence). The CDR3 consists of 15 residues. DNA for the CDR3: TGTGCCAGTAGTGTCCGGGGGAGCGAGCATGAAAAACTGTTTTTT. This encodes CASSVRGSEHEKLFF.

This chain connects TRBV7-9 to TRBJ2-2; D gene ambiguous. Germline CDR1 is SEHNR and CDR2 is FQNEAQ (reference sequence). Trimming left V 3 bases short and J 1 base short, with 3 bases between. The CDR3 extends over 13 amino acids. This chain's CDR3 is CASSFRNTGELFF. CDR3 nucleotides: TGTGCCAGCAGCTTCAGGAACACCGGGGAGCTGTTTTTT.

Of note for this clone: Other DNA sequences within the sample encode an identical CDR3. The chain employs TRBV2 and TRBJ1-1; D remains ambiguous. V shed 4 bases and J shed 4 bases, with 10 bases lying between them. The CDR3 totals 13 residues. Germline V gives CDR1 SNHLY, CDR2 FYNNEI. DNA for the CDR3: TGTGCCAGCAGTGGACGACGCGGCACTGAAGCTTTCTTT. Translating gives CASSGRRGTEAFF.